This entry concerns a single T cell receptor (beta chain). Its antigen is not yet known. Compared with germline, one end of the junction differs, possibly owing to a read error. These data belong to a study of identical twins (dated by TCRdb to the mid-2010s). Regarding the research as a whole: The study deep-sequenced TCR alpha and beta repertoires from monozygotic twins, unrelated adults of various ages and cord blood to test whether fetal clonotypes persist. To rule out contamination, replicate twin experiments were performed at different times with different library preparation protocols.

Every donor was a healthy Caucasian. Three pairs of female monozygotic twins, all aged about 18 to 30 years, made up the twin cohort. Peripheral blood mononuclear cells were the source from which RNA for the TCR libraries was isolated. General study outcomes and caveats: Compared with coincidental sharing between unrelated individuals, out-of-frame TCR alpha sequences shared between twins showed an excess of sequences with low generation probability. Abundant cord blood beta clonotypes had fewer insertions, young adult naive repertoires showed a similar but weaker trend, and memory repertoires showed no such trend. Excess twin sharing in beta out-of-frame sequences was weaker because fewer shared sequences lowered the signal-to-noise ratio. In monozygotic twins, out-of-frame TCR alpha sharing was systematically underestimated by recombination models, although the models agreed with sharing between unrelated individuals. Invariant T cells such as MAIT and iNKT could partly confound zero-insertion analyses, though diverse VJ usage argued against this for most clonotypes. Because the same donors could not be followed over many years, conclusions were based on cross-sectional statistical analysis.

The method was 5' RACE. The sequencing machine was an Illumina HiSeq 2000. A universal primer binding site was introduced by template switching, and a unique molecular identifier was present in the final cDNA, enabling accurate counting of TCR cDNA molecules. First-strand cDNA for TCR alpha and beta chains was synthesized from specific primers in the conserved constant-segment region. To control for contamination, every cDNA library carried two barcodes: a SMART-Mk sample barcode plus Illumina barcodes. Two successive PCR steps introduced TruSeq adapter sequences along with Illumina sample barcodes. The TCR alpha and beta cDNA libraries were sequenced on the Illumina HiSeq platform using custom primers. The authors processed their data as follows. Raw reads were processed with MiGEC to extract unique molecular identifiers, and MiXCR was used to determine CDR3 positions. Recombination models were inferred per individual with the repgenHMM and IGoR tools using an EM algorithm. Shared clonotype analysis was performed with the tcR package in R, normalizing sharing by the product of cloneset sizes. To study raw recombination without the effects of thymic and clonal selection, out-of-frame nonproductive sequences were analyzed. TCRdb's own reprocessing of the public reads used fastp at Q25 and MiXCR and kept productive beta chains. Every entry covers one CDR3 protein and lists the most common genes and DNA from its rows. TCRdb, not the authors, supplied the V and J calls. The sample has some 730,000 distinct CDR3 sequences on record, 15% to 20% of them singletons. The ten largest clones take up under 15% of the sample.

The germline V gene gives CDR1 as SGHTA and CDR2 as FQGNSA. From the cysteine through the phenylalanine, the CDR3 covers 10 amino acids. Only the CDR3 portion is preserved as DNA: 30 bases, with reading frame beginning at the first base. The same data also went into a second study, on T cells expressing NK-cell markers. As described in the second report: In sorted CD3+CD56+NKG2C+, CD3+CD56+NKG2C- and CD3+CD56-NKG2C+ T-cell subsets from several donors, TCR beta-chain repertoires were profiled. Seven of the eight sequenced donors were HCMV-seropositive and one was HCMV-seronegative. To restrict sorting to alphabetaTCR-expressing T cells, an anti-gammadeltaTCR antibody was added in several experiments. In several donors, the dominant CD3+CD56+NKG2C+ clonotypes were found to rank among the top 10 CD8+ clonotypes and to make up 1.0-7.0% of CD8+ T cells. Those dominant clonotypes were again the most abundant among CD3+CD56-NKG2C+ cells in a few donors, at roughly 28.3-60.1%. It remained unclear whether the expanded NKG2C-expressing T cell clones were specific for HCMV antigens. All eight donors whose samples were sequenced were randomly selected healthy volunteers, three of them men and five women. To determine HCMV serostatus, a commercial ELISA kit was used to detect HCMV-specific IgG in serum. For over five donors, unsorted PBMC were also used to sequence bulk peripheral blood T-cell repertoires. Reads were demultiplexed and grouped by UMI with MIGEC, and clonotypes were assembled and quantified with MiTCR. To exclude erroneous sequences, any TCR cDNA sequence not supported by at least two reads was discarded. The tcR package was used for downstream repertoire analysis, and clonotypes were matched across fractions by CDR3 nucleotide sequence plus V segment. VDJmatch was used to annotate antigen specificity against VDJdb, with one amino acid substitution allowed in CDR3.

The rearranged segments are TRBV7-2 and TRBJ2-1; 13 of the junction bases match TRBD2. The origin of this receptor is a woman under 30 in good health. The sample was PBMCs. The DNA sequence is TGCGCCAGAGCCGGGACTAGCGGGAACTTC. Its amino acids are CARAGTSGNF.